These T cell receptor beta chains were read from a single sample in a study of blood T cell repertoires in COVID-19. The data were produced by immunoSEQ multiplex PCR, yet TCRdb's version contains in-frame clones alone and is incomplete. Found here are roughly 100,000 clones, over 75% of them singletons; the top ten hold 10% to 15%. The sample was peripheral blood. These receptors were collected from a human donor in a cohort sampled during active or convalescent COVID-19. Each CDR3 is given with its conserved first and last residue. Rows may omit the clone size; those that give it use once, few, many or a size class.

V: TRBV11-2; J: TRBJ2-5; size: .; CDR3: CASSLVTRAWETQYF
V: TRBV5-1; J: TRBJ1-1; size: .; CDR3: CASSLDRIYTEAFF
V: TRBV12-3/TRBV12-4; J: TRBJ2-2; size: once; CDR3: CASGGDTGELFF
V: TRBV2; J: TRBJ1-5; size: .; CDR3: CATRDRDGNQPQHF
V: TRBV5-5; J: TRBJ2-5; size: .; CDR3: CASTPRQVVEETQYF
V: TRBV4-2; J: TRBJ1-2; size: .; CDR3: CASSQDTNYGYTF
V: TRBV5-4; J: TRBJ2-5; size: .; CDR3: CASSLGTGGTETQYF
V: TRBV5-1; J: TRBJ2-5; size: .; CDR3: CASSFGQGIQETQYF
V: TRBV12-3/TRBV12-4; J: TRBJ2-1; size: .; CDR3: CASSLWGGEQFF
V: TRBV10-3; J: TRBJ2-7; size: .; CDR3: CAISTPESYEQYF
V: TRBV5-6; J: TRBJ1-4; size: once; CDR3: CASSLALQNEKLFF
V: TRBV9; J: TRBJ2-6; size: .; CDR3: CASSVEANLRANVLTF
V: TRBV2; J: TRBJ1-3; size: .; CDR3: CASSEAFVRAHSGNTIYF
V: TRBV4-2; J: TRBJ1-4; size: .; CDR3: CASSQAGQLNEKLFF
V: TRBV6-5; J: TRBJ1-5; size: .; CDR3: CASSRDSRSPQHF
V: TRBV12-5; J: TRBJ2-3; size: .; CDR3: CASGLAEEAVGTQYF
V: TRBV5-4; J: TRBJ2-2; size: .; CDR3: CASSSRRGTNTGELFF
V: TRBV7-2; J: TRBJ2-3; size: .; CDR3: CASSSTNQQMDTQYF
V: TRBV7-9; J: TRBJ2-5; size: .; CDR3: CASSLDLAGGQETQYF
V: TRBV11-3; J: TRBJ1-1; size: .; CDR3: CASSSDNVNTEAFF
V: TRBV27; J: TRBJ1-2; size: .; CDR3: CASSFAGNNYGYTF
V: TRBV5-6; J: TRBJ1-2; size: few; CDR3: CASSLEHSDGYTF
V: TRBV5-6; J: TRBJ2-7; size: .; CDR3: CASRLLAGATYEQYF
V: TRBV7-2; J: TRBJ2-7; size: .; CDR3: CASSLNRQALYEQYF
V: TRBV6-6; J: TRBJ1-5; size: .; CDR3: CASSRQGTNQPQHF
V: TRBV9; J: TRBJ1-1; size: once; CDR3: CASSSSPGGTEAFF
V: TRBV9; J: TRBJ1-1; size: once; CDR3: CASSVEGGALGTEAFF
V: TRBV11-1; J: TRBJ2-1; size: .; CDR3: CASSEGGNNEQFF
V: TRBV9; J: TRBJ2-7; size: once; CDR3: CASSGRDSSYSYEQYF
V: TRBV2; J: TRBJ2-1; size: .; CDR3: CASSEKRGGRNEQFF
V: TRBV27; J: TRBJ1-5; size: .; CDR3: CASSLVGAGGGGNQPQHF
V: TRBV2; J: TRBJ2-7; size: .; CDR3: CASREVRSSYEQYF
V: TRBV9; J: TRBJ2-1; size: .; CDR3: CASSSPPYNEQFF
V: TRBV7-3; J: TRBJ1-1; size: .; CDR3: CASSPLDWRGEAFF
V: TRBV5-4; J: TRBJ2-1; size: .; CDR3: CASSSLAGAYNEQFF
V: TRBV27; J: TRBJ2-7; size: once; CDR3: CASRRDSWAASGQYF
V: TRBV27; J: TRBJ1-4; size: few; CDR3: CASSSGAGANEKLFF
V: TRBV7-9; J: TRBJ1-1; size: once; CDR3: CASSLMGARNTEAFF
V: TRBV5-8; J: TRBJ1-5; size: .; CDR3: CATSAVNQPQHF
V: TRBV5-1; J: TRBJ1-1; size: once; CDR3: CASSLNRDSEAFF
V: TRBV9; J: TRBJ1-2; size: few; CDR3: CASSVGRGQGVYGYTF
V: TRBV7-2; J: TRBJ2-3; size: .; CDR3: CASSTRLAGGLDTQYF
V: TRBV2; J: TRBJ2-3; size: once; CDR3: CASRRIAGATDTQYF
V: TRBV6-5; J: TRBJ1-6; size: .; CDR3: CASSWSNNSPLHF
V: TRBV6-2/TRBV6-3; J: TRBJ2-3; size: .; CDR3: CASSWAGADTQYF
V: TRBV3-1/TRBV3-2; J: TRBJ2-5; size: .; CDR3: CASSQDRLGGGRQETQYF
V: TRBV7-2; J: TRBJ2-5; size: .; CDR3: CASSLFLAGDETQYF
V: TRBV3-1/TRBV3-2; J: TRBJ1-2; size: few; CDR3: CASSPTGGPSGYTF
V: TRBV27; J: TRBJ2-3; size: .; CDR3: CASRTGEDTQYF
V: TRBV7-2; J: TRBJ1-6; size: .; CDR3: CASSLDHATGRDSPLHF
V: TRBV6-5; J: TRBJ1-1; size: .; CDR3: CASSYTTGMNTEAFF
V: TRBV11-2; J: TRBJ1-2; size: once; CDR3: CASSHEGSGYTF
V: TRBV5-8; J: TRBJ1-5; size: .; CDR3: CASSLGQAVQPQHF
V: TRBV5-1; J: TRBJ2-1; size: .; CDR3: CASSGRVSWDNEQFF
V: TRBV27; J: TRBJ1-2; size: once; CDR3: CASREMGGYGYTF
V: TRBV6-5; J: TRBJ1-3; size: .; CDR3: CASSYSTGVAGNTIYF